These 30 T cell receptor beta chains share one sample of origin, sequenced in a study of cytomegalovirus exposure and HLA in healthy donors. Vbeta (60) and Jbeta (13) primers were used in the PCR. Clones were read by immunoSEQ multiplex PCR, and TCRdb kept only the in-frame ones, dropping some. This table has 60,000 or so clones, approximately 71% appearing once. The sample comprised PBMCs. The origin of the receptors is a man in his forties in good health and CMV-seropositive.

This clone came up once. This sequence joins TRBV10-1 and TRBJ2-1, with D possibly matching TRBD2 (6 bases). Trimming stripped 3 bases from V and 9 bases from J, with 21 bases between. The length of the CDR3 is 16 residues. The germline gives CDR1 WNHNN, CDR2 SYGVQD (reference sequence). The DNA of the CDR3 is TGCGCCAGCAGTGACACTGGCGGGGCCTTCAAGGGTGAGCAGTTCTTC. It yields the protein CASSDTGGAFKGEQFF.

Written as DNA, the CDR3 is TGTGCCAGCAGCTTAGGAGAGAACACTGAAGCTTTCTTT. Translated, it gives CASSLGENTEAFF. The gene calls are TRBV7-7 and TRBJ1-1; D is undetermined. The CDR3 consists of 13 residues. The V end was cut by 1 base, the J end by 1 base, with 4 bases between. Per the germline V gene, CDR1 is SSHAT and CDR2 is FNYEAQ (reference sequence). The whole variable domain, filled in from reference TRBV7-7 and TRBJ1-1, reads GAGVSQSPRYKVTKRGQDVTLRCDPISSHATLYWYQQALGQGPEFLTYFNYEAQPDKSGLPSDRFSAERPEGSISTLTIQRTEQRDSAMYRCASSLGENTEAFFGQGTRLTVV.

The chain has TRBV7-9 and TRBJ1-1, with TRBD1 as a possible D gene (6 bases). Germline CDR1 and CDR2: SEHNR and FQNEAQ (reference sequence). The V and J ends lost 5 bases and 0 bases respectively, with 19 bases between them. The CDR3 contains 17 residues. The CDR3 nucleotides read TGTGCCAGCAGCCCGTTTCACAGGGAAGGGGTGAACACTGAAGCTTTCTTT. It specifies CASSPFHREGVNTEAFF.

This clone turned up a few times. V gene TRBV9 combines with J gene TRBJ1-1; tentatively, D is TRBD1 (5 bases). The germline V and J ends were trimmed by 0 bases and 2 bases, with 8 bases remaining between them. Germline CDR1 is SGDLS and CDR2 is YYNGEE. The CDR3 runs to 14 residues. The CDR3 region is CASSVGGTNTEAFF. DNA of the CDR3: TGTGCCAGCAGCGTAGGTGGGACTAACACTGAAGCTTTCTTT.

This clone was seen a few times. Here the CDR3 DNA reads TGTGCCAGCTCACCGGACAGCCTTCCCTCCTACGAGCAGTACTTC. This gives the protein CASSPDSLPSYEQYF. The chain is built from TRBV18 and TRBJ2-7, with D tentatively TRBD1 (6 bases). This CDR3 has 15 residues. V was trimmed by 3 bases and J by 0 bases, leaving 12 bases between them. CDR1 KGHSH and CDR2 LQKENI come from the germline V gene.

The J gene is TRBJ2-7, the V gene TRBV6-6, with 9 bases that match TRBD1. Germline loops: CDR1 MNHNY, CDR2 SVGAGI (reference sequence). J gave up 4 bases and V 4 bases, and 5 bases lay outside the gene matches. This CDR3 contains 14 residues. The CDR3 loop reads CASSSGQGRYEQYF. CDR3 DNA sequence: TGTGCCAGCAGTTCCGGACAGGGGCGGTACGAGCAGTACTTC.

This chain connects TRBV14 to TRBJ1-1; 9 bases are a match to TRBD1. CDR3 length: 13 residues. Germline values: CDR1 SGHDN, CDR2 FVKESK. Unmatched junction bases numbered 3, after V lost 3 bases and J lost 7 bases. CDR3 bases: TGTGCCAGCAGCCAGGGACAGGGCATTGAAGCTTTCTTT. Translating it yields CASSQGQGIEAFF.

The J gene is TRBJ2-1, the V gene TRBV30; D is possibly TRBD2 (5 bases). V lost 4 bases and J lost 4, with 20 bases in between. This CDR3 has 16 residues. Germline lookup yields CDR1 GTSNPN and CDR2 SVGIG (reference sequence). The CDR3 protein is CAWKLDYDGSYNEQFF. The CDR3 region has the DNA TGTGCCTGGAAACTAGACTATGACGGTTCGTACAATGAGCAGTTCTTC.

This clone has a handful of counts. J is TRBJ2-5 and V is TRBV27, with no clear D. Trimming removed 7 bases at V and 2 bases at J, with 20 bases between. The CDR3 is 16 amino acids. Per the germline V gene, CDR1 is MNHEY and CDR2 is SMNVEV (reference sequence). The CDR3 DNA is TGTGCCAGCAAGCTATTTGGTCGTGACACGCAAGAGACCCAGTACTTC. It encodes CASKLFGRDTQETQYF.

The rearrangement links TRBV19 to TRBJ2-2, with 10 bases lining up with TRBD2. Germline V gene sequence: CDR1 LNHDA, CDR2 SQIVND (reference sequence). Trimming took 1 base from V and 3 from J; bases not matched to a gene: 2. This CDR3 comprises 16 residues. The CDR3: CASSIVGLADTGELFF. CDR3 DNA: TGTGCCAGTAGTATAGTAGGACTAGCGGACACCGGGGAGCTGTTTTTT.

V usage is TRBV29-1 and J usage is TRBJ2-3; TRBD2 agrees at 9 bases. Germline CDR1 reads SQVTM; CDR2 reads ANQGSEA. The CDR3 extends over 16 amino acids. Trimming took 7 bases from V and 0 from J; bases not matched to a gene: 11. CDR3 sequence reads: CSARGLAGFSTDTQYF. The CDR3 region has the DNA TGCAGCGCCCGGGGGCTAGCGGGGTTTAGCACAGATACGCAGTATTTT.

This clone was detected only a few times. The rearrangement joins TRBV5-4 to TRBJ1-1; 10 bases fit TRBD1. Germline values: CDR1 SGHNT, CDR2 YYREEE (reference sequence). V shed 4 bases, J shed 5 bases, and the junction held 8 bases outside the gene matches. The CDR3 has 15 amino acids. The CDR3 protein is CASSLRTGGNTEAFF. The DNA of the CDR3 is TGTGCCAGCAGCCTGCGGACAGGGGGAAATACTGAAGCTTTCTTT. Variable domain in full (rest from reference TRBV5-4 and TRBJ1-1): ETGVTQSPTHLIKTRGQQVTLRCSSQSGHNTVSWYQQALGQGPQFIFQYYREEENGRGNFPPRFSGLQFPNYSSELNVNALELDDSALYLCASSLRTGGNTEAFFGQGTRLTVV.

CDR3 loop: CASSLFPSGGTGELFF. In nucleotides, the CDR3 is TGCGCCAGCAGCTTGTTCCCTAGCGGGGGAACCGGGGAGCTGTTTTTT. The chain has TRBV5-1 and TRBJ2-2; 10 nucleotides agree with TRBD2. The CDR3 totals 16 residues. Trimming cost V 1 base and J 5 bases; bases outside gene matches: 5. Germline CDR1 reads SGHRS; CDR2 reads YFSETQ.

The rearrangement joins TRBV10-3 to TRBJ1-1; 9 positions agree with TRBD1. The V segment lost 2 bases and the J segment 3 bases; nucleotides outside the gene matches: 10. The CDR3 has 17 residues. Germline V CDR1 and CDR2: ENHRY, SYGVKD. The CDR3 sequence is CAISEPNRGLSHTEAFF. The CDR3 DNA sequence: TGTGCCATCAGTGAGCCGAACAGGGGGCTTAGTCACACTGAAGCTTTCTTT.

For the CDR3, the DNA is TGTGCCAGTAGTCCTAAGGTGACTAGCATGGGGAATGAGCAGTTCTTC. It is translated as CASSPKVTSMGNEQFF. The chain recombines TRBV19 with TRBJ2-1; TRBD2 aligns across 7 bases. The CDR3 runs to 16 residues. The germline gives CDR1 LNHDA, CDR2 SQIVND (reference sequence). V was pared by 5 bases and J by 7 bases, with 14 bases of the junction left unmatched.

The chain has TRBV11-3 and TRBJ2-7; weak D call: TRBD2 (5 bases). The CDR3 is 13 residues long. V lost 5 bases to trimming and J lost 6 bases, with 14 bases between them. Germline CDR1 is SGHNT and CDR2 is YENEEA. The CDR3 reads CASSTSTRSEQYF. The CDR3 DNA sequence: TGTGCCAGCAGCACTTCCACTAGATCCGAGCAGTACTTC.

The chain has TRBV15 and TRBJ1-2; D is undetermined. Trimming shortened V by 5 bases and J by 4 bases, and 8 bases separated the two germline ends. This CDR3 region has 12 residues. Germline-derived CDR1 and CDR2 are LNHNV and YYDKDF (reference sequence). The CDR3: CATSVRGYGYTF. The CDR3 DNA reads TGTGCCACCAGCGTCAGAGGCTATGGCTACACCTTC.

This chain uses TRBV18 with TRBJ1-6; no reliable D call. V dropped 1 base and J dropped 5 bases, with 3 bases sitting between them. This CDR3 region has 13 residues. Germline V gives CDR1 KGHSH, CDR2 LQKENI. The CDR3 DNA reads TGTGCCAGCTCACCACTCGATAATTCACCCCTCCACTTT. Its translation is CASSPLDNSPLHF.

The genes are TRBV11-2 and TRBJ1-6; D not resolved. Trimming stripped 6 bases from V and 8 bases from J, with 14 bases between. Germline-derived CDR1 and CDR2 are SGHAT and FQNNGV. CDR3 length: 14 amino acids. The CDR3 DNA reads as TGTGCCAGCAGGTCGGGGATAAGTGATTCACCCCTCCACTTT. The encoded protein is CASRSGISDSPLHF.

The rearrangement joins TRBV4-2 to TRBJ2-3; TRBD2 matches 12 bases. The V and J ends lost 0 bases and 4 bases, in that order; junction bases with no gene match: 5. The CDR3 is made up of 17 amino acids. The V gene's germline CDR1 is LGHNA and CDR2 YNFKEQ. The CDR3 sequence is CASSQDWASGGADTQYF. The CDR3 DNA sequence: TGTGCCAGCAGCCAAGATTGGGCTAGCGGGGGGGCAGATACGCAGTATTTT.

The chain joins TRBV4-1 to TRBJ1-5; D may be TRBD1 (6 bases). The V gene lost 4 bases and the J gene lost 3 bases, with 16 bases spanning the gap. CDR3 length: 16 residues. Germline loops: CDR1 MGHRA, CDR2 YSYEKL. In DNA, the CDR3 is TGCGCCAGCAGCCGGAACCCCGGACAGAACAATCAGCCCCAGCATTTT. Protein product: CASSRNPGQNNQPQHF.

The rearrangement links TRBV25-1 to TRBJ1-6; D is undetermined. The CDR3 spans 17 residues. The V and J ends lost 3 bases and 0 bases respectively, with 12 bases between them. CDR1 and CDR2 from the germline V gene are MGHDK and SYGVNS. CDR3 protein: CASSDGGRSSYNSPLHF. The CDR3 nucleotides read TGTGCCAGCAGTGATGGAGGAAGAAGCTCCTATAATTCACCCCTCCACTTT.

This clone showed up just a few times. The V call is TRBV7-9, the J call TRBJ1-3, with D tentatively TRBD1 (6 bases). CDR3 length: 14 amino acids. Germline assignment: CDR1 SEHNR and CDR2 FQNEAQ (reference sequence). Trimming pared 5 bases from V and 1 base from J, leaving 9 bases between. CDR3 nucleotide sequence: TGTGCCAGCAGCCAGGGGCGGTCTGGAAACACCATATATTTT. It codes for CASSQGRSGNTIYF.

V is TRBV5-4 and J is TRBJ2-1; 13 positions match TRBD2. With 5 bases clipped from V and 3 bases from J, the junction kept 5 bases outside the gene matches. The germline gives CDR1 SGHNT, CDR2 YYREEE (reference sequence). The length of the CDR3 is 16 residues. CDR3 sequence: CASSFGLAGDYNEQFF. As DNA, the CDR3 is TGTGCCAGCAGTTTCGGACTAGCGGGGGACTACAATGAGCAGTTCTTC.

The chain couples TRBV6-4 to TRBJ2-7; maybe TRBD1 (5 bases). Germline V CDR1 and CDR2: MRHNA, SNTAGT. The CDR3 is made up of 15 amino acids. V lost 4 bases, J lost 4 bases, and 17 bases lay in between. This chain's CDR3 is CASSAEWGVEYEQYF. The CDR3 nucleotides are TGTGCCAGCAGTGCTGAGTGGGGCGTTGAGTACGAGCAGTACTTC.

The chain carries TRBV11-2 and TRBJ2-7; a weak D match, TRBD1 (6 bases). CDR3 length: 15 amino acids. The ends were cut back, 5 bases at V and 5 bases at J, with 19 bases in the middle. Germline V lookup: CDR1 SGHAT, CDR2 FQNNGV. CDR3 nucleotide sequence: TGTGCCAGCAGCCCCTTAGGGGGAAGGGTCCACGAGCAGTACTTC. This translates into CASSPLGGRVHEQYF.

The chain's CDR3 is CAWSRGTGGSPLHF. The CDR3, as DNA: TGTGCCTGGAGTCGGGGGACAGGGGGTTCACCCCTCCACTTT. V is TRBV30 and J is TRBJ1-6; TRBD1 matches 11 bases. CDR1 and CDR2 (germline): GTSNPN, SVGIG (reference sequence). The V segment lost 2 bases and the J segment 9 bases; nucleotides outside the gene matches: 3. CDR3 size: 14 residues. Variable domain in full (rest from reference TRBV30 and TRBJ1-6): SQTIHQWPATLVQPVGSPLSLECTVEGTSNPNLYWYRQAAGRGLQLLFYSVGIGQISSEVPQNLSASRPQDRQFILSSKKLLLSDSGFYLCAWSRGTGGSPLHFGNGTRLTVT.

This chain links TRBV2 with TRBJ1-5, with 11 bases aligning to TRBD1. The V and J ends lost 4 bases and 4 bases, in that order; junction bases with no gene match: 6. CDR1 is SNHLY and CDR2 is FYNNEI in the germline V gene. The CDR3 has 16 residues. CDR3 nucleotides: TGTGCCAGCAGTGCGGACAGGGGGCGCGGGAATCAGCCCCAGCATTTT. It specifies CASSADRGRGNQPQHF.

This clone was counted a few times. The chain joins TRBV27 to TRBJ1-4; 10 bases map to TRBD1. The V segment lost 5 bases and the J segment 8 bases; nucleotides outside the gene matches: 5. Germline V gives CDR1 MNHEY, CDR2 SMNVEV (reference sequence). This CDR3 is built from 14 residues. The CDR3 sequence is CASSPTGGKEKLFF. CDR3 bases: TGTGCCAGCAGTCCGACAGGGGGCAAAGAAAAACTGTTTTTT.

The chain recombines TRBV5-5 with TRBJ1-1; a weak D match, TRBD1 (6 bases). The V end lost 4 bases, the J end lost 2 bases, and 9 bases lay between the germline ends. This CDR3 has 13 residues. Germline CDR1 reads SGHKS; CDR2 reads YYEKEE (reference sequence). CDR3 DNA: TGTGCCAGCAGCCAGGACAGAAACACTGAAGCTTTCTTT. It is translated as CASSQDRNTEAFF.